Below, 20 T cell receptor beta chains from the same sample are listed, as sequenced in a study of blood T cell repertoires in COVID-19. The table came from immunoSEQ multiplex PCR; TCRdb's copy has only in-frame clones and leaves some out. The table has under 300,000 clones, 70% to 85% seen once. The sample was peripheral blood. These receptors were collected from a woman aged 80 or over with active or convalescent COVID-19.

V gene TRBV6-5 combines with J gene TRBJ2-5; 8 nucleotides line up with TRBD2. V shed 0 bases, J shed 0 bases, and the junction held 3 bases outside the gene matches. Germline values: CDR1 MNHEY, CDR2 SVGAGI. The CDR3 has 16 amino acids. The CDR3 loop reads CASSYSQRGYQETQYF. CDR3 nucleotides: TGTGCCAGCAGTTACTCTCAGCGGGGGTACCAAGAGACCCAGTACTTC.

The rearrangement links TRBV7-9 to TRBJ2-3, with D hard to call. Germline loops: CDR1 SEHNR, CDR2 FQNEAQ (reference sequence). Between the trimmed V and J ends, which lost 3 bases and 6 bases, there was a span of 13 bases. There are 14 residues in the CDR3. CDR3 in amino acids: CASSFGATYDTQYF. CDR3 bases: TGTGCCAGCAGCTTCGGCGCGACTTACGATACGCAGTATTTT.

This clone has a handful of counts. The chain carries TRBV18 and TRBJ2-1; 8 nucleotides align to TRBD2. V trimming: 3 bases; J trimming: 7 bases; junction bases outside the gene matches: 8. The CDR3 spans 15 residues. The germline V gene encodes CDR1 KGHSH and CDR2 LQKENI. CDR3 coding DNA: TGTGCCAGCTCACCCGGAGCGGGAGTTCGGAATGAGCAGTTCTTC. Encoded protein: CASSPGAGVRNEQFF.

The chain combines TRBV28 with TRBJ1-5; D gene ambiguous. The CDR3 has 15 amino acids. The V gene lost 2 bases and the J gene lost 6 bases, with 14 bases spanning the gap. Germline V lookup: CDR1 MDHEN, CDR2 SYDVKM. The CDR3 region is CASSLSLGRSQPQHF. The CDR3, as DNA: TGTGCCAGCAGTTTAAGTTTGGGGAGGAGTCAGCCCCAGCATTTT.

V and J are TRBV7-9 and TRBJ2-4, with D possibly being TRBD2 (7 bases). Trimming took off 5 bases at V and 7 bases at J, with 12 bases between the two ends. Germline V gene data show CDR1 as SEHNR and CDR2 as FQNEAQ (reference sequence). The CDR3 covers 13 residues. CDR3 DNA: TGTGCCAGCAGCCCCAGGGGAGGGAACATTCAGTACTTC. As protein: CASSPRGGNIQYF.

The V gene is TRBV2, the J gene TRBJ2-2, with 9 bases lining up with TRBD2. This CDR3 is 15 amino acids long. Germline CDR1 and CDR2: SNHLY and FYNNEI. Trimming took 2 bases from V and 6 from J; bases not matched to a gene: 4. The CDR3 sequence is CASSEYIAGAGELFF. In DNA form, the CDR3 reads TGTGCCAGCAGTGAATATATAGCGGGGGCCGGGGAGCTGTTTTTT.

The chain combines TRBV6-4 with TRBJ2-2, with TRBD1 identical over 8 bases. Germline-derived CDR1 and CDR2 are MRHNA and SNTAGT. Trimming at V came to 6 bases and at J to 3 bases, leaving 6 bases not matched to a gene. The CDR3 consists of 15 residues. The CDR3 loop reads CASRLDRADTGELFF. The CDR3 DNA follows: TGTGCCAGCAGACTGGACAGGGCGGACACCGGGGAGCTGTTTTTT.

The V call is TRBV10-3, the J call TRBJ1-1; D unresolved. Trimming took 6 bases from V and 0 from J, leaving 8 bases between them. CDR1 and CDR2 from the germline V gene are ENHRY and SYGVKD. The CDR3 loop spans 13 amino acids. CDR3 DNA sequence: TGTGCCATCAGGATAGACATGAACACTGAAGCTTTCTTT. It yields the protein CAIRIDMNTEAFF.

Only one count was recorded for this clone. The chain has TRBV18 and TRBJ2-6, with D perhaps TRBD2 (5 bases). The CDR3 contains 16 residues. Trimming cost V 4 bases and J 0 bases, with 10 bases left between them. Germline V gene sequence: CDR1 KGHSH, CDR2 LQKENI. CDR3 bases: TGTGCCAGCTCACGAGGGTCACACTCTGGGGCCAACGTCCTGACTTTC. Translation gives CASSRGSHSGANVLTF.

The chain joins TRBV15 to TRBJ1-1; D gene uncertain. Germline assignment: CDR1 LNHNV and CDR2 YYDKDF (reference sequence). This CDR3 contains 14 residues. Trimming shortened V by 5 bases and J by 0 bases, and 10 bases separated the two germline ends. The CDR3 region has the DNA TGTGCCACCAGCCCAAAACTTTTGAACACTGAAGCTTTCTTT. Protein sequence: CATSPKLLNTEAFF.

J is TRBJ2-2 and V is TRBV21-1; the table's D gene call, TRBD1, was not cross checked with the DNA. TRBV21-1 is reported as a pseudogene. This CDR3 is 15 amino acids long. The CDR3 reads CASSKPGQGTGELFF. The CDR3 nucleotides read TGTGCCAGCAGCAAACCGGGACAGGGCACCGGGGAGCTGTTTTTT.

The chain employs TRBV10-3 and TRBJ1-5; D might be TRBD1 (6 bases). Trimming stripped 6 bases from V and 7 bases from J, with 16 bases between. Germline V gene sequence: CDR1 ENHRY, CDR2 SYGVKD. The CDR3 runs 14 residues. CDR3 sequence (DNA): TGTGCCATCAGCCCACAGGGAACGGAACAGCCCCAGCATTTT. This translates into CAISPQGTEQPQHF.

This chain links TRBV5-1 with TRBJ1-5; the D gene is possibly TRBD1 (5 bases). V was cut by 4 bases and J by 6 bases, with 11 bases left in between. CDR3 length: 13 residues. CDR1 and CDR2 from the germline V gene are SGHRS and YFSETQ. The CDR3 spells CASSPSTGQPQHF. The CDR3 region has the DNA TGCGCCAGCAGCCCCTCAACAGGTCAGCCCCAGCATTTT.

For the CDR3, the DNA is TGCGCCAGCAACCCGACCGGACAGCGTTCCTACGAGCAGTACTTC. Its protein is CASNPTGQRSYEQYF. The V call is TRBV5-1, the J call TRBJ2-7; possibly TRBD1 for D (6 bases). V lost 6 bases and J lost 1, with 17 bases in between. In germline, CDR1 is SGHRS, CDR2 YFSETQ. The CDR3 spans 15 residues.

The chain is built from TRBV18 and TRBJ1-5; 8 bases match TRBD1. This CDR3 has 17 residues. CDR1 is KGHSH, CDR2 LQKENI, per germline. Unmatched junction bases numbered 11, after V lost 6 bases and J lost 1 base. This chain's CDR3 is CASSRMTGASSNQPQHF. The DNA for the CDR3 is TGTGCCAGCTCCCGGATGACAGGGGCTTCGAGCAATCAGCCCCAGCATTTT.

The J gene is TRBJ1-1, the V gene TRBV30; 7 bases align to TRBD1. CDR3 length equals 14 residues. The germline gives CDR1 GTSNPN, CDR2 SVGIG (reference sequence). V lost 5 bases to trimming and J lost 0 bases; unmatched junction nucleotides: 6. CDR3 protein: CAWGRQGVNTEAFF. The CDR3 DNA is TGTGCCTGGGGCAGACAGGGAGTGAACACTGAAGCTTTCTTT.

The rearrangement links TRBV5-1 to TRBJ1-5; the D gene is possibly TRBD1 (6 bases). V gave up 4 bases and J gave up 6 bases, with 11 bases separating them. The CDR3 has 13 amino acids. Germline values: CDR1 SGHRS, CDR2 YFSETQ. The CDR3, as DNA: TGCGCCAGCAGCCCTACAGGGATTCAGCCCCAGCATTTT. The encoded protein is CASSPTGIQPQHF.

The chain joins TRBV4-1 to TRBJ1-2; D is unresolved. CDR1 and CDR2 (germline): MGHRA, YSYEKL. The CDR3 is 14 amino acids. Deletions cut 0 bases from V and 8 bases from J, with 13 bases between. The CDR3 DNA is TGCGCCAGCAGCCAAGATCGGAGTATGTCGGGCTACACCTTC. It yields the protein CASSQDRSMSGYTF.

This rearrangement joins TRBV4-1 to TRBJ1-5; D remains ambiguous. Germline CDR1 MGHRA, CDR2 YSYEKL. V lost 4 bases to trimming and J lost 0 bases, with 4 bases between them. This CDR3 has 13 amino acids. The CDR3 DNA reads as TGCGCCAGCAGCCCTAATAGCAATCAGCCCCAGCATTTT. It is translated as CASSPNSNQPQHF.

This clone was observed once. The chain has TRBV2 and TRBJ2-2; the match to TRBD1 covers 9 bases. V trimming: 6 bases; J trimming: 5 bases; junction bases outside the gene matches: 10. The CDR3 is made up of 16 amino acids. Per the germline V gene, CDR1 is SNHLY and CDR2 is FYNNEI. CDR3 sequence (DNA): TGTGCCAGCAGAAGGAACCGGGACAGGGATACCGGGGAGCTGTTTTTT. It codes for CASRRNRDRDTGELFF.